The present entry profiles one T cell receptor beta chain with its context. The protocol was immunoSEQ multiplex PCR, while the TCRdb copy is restricted to in-frame clones and leaves out a portion. The data show just under 100,000 clones, over 85% seen once. The sample belongs to a study of control samples from healthy donors and cancer patients. In germline, CDR1 is LGHDT, CDR2 YNNKEL (reference sequence). V lost 3 bases and J lost 5, with 16 bases in between. This CDR3 comprises 15 residues. Sequencing was carried out using blood. The chain combines TRBV3-1 (or the pseudogene TRBV3-2) with TRBJ1-2; D is uncertain. The source of this sequence is a man between 18 and 29 years old in good health. The CDR3 reads CASSHRGRARYGYTF. In nucleotides, the CDR3 is TGTGCCAGCAGCCACCGCGGCCGCGCTCGGTATGGCTACACCTTC.